Sequencing of this T cell receptor (beta chain) was carried out in a study of cytomegalovirus exposure and HLA in healthy donors. With respect to this clone: The target antigen is unknown.

Clones were read by immunoSEQ multiplex PCR, and TCRdb kept only the in-frame ones, dropping some. The sample lists around 300,000 clones, around 85% seen once, with approximately 1% in the top ten. Overall study findings and caveats: The study designated about 180 TCR beta chains cytomegalovirus-associated. Reported results showed that the classifier diagnosed cytomegalovirus status with high specificity and sensitivity.

CDR1 is MNHEY, CDR2 SMNVEV, per germline (reference sequence). The CDR3 has 14 residues. Trimming removed 2 bases at V and 0 bases at J, with 7 bases between. The material sequenced was PBMCs. The chain recombines TRBV27 with TRBJ1-1, with no clear D. The TCR was taken from a woman under 30 in good health and CMV-seronegative. This CDR3 is CASSLVSMNTEAFF. In DNA, the CDR3 is TGTGCCAGCAGTTTAGTTTCCATGAACACTGAAGCTTTCTTT.